These T cell receptor beta chains were read from a single sample in a study of shared clonotypes between healthy human individuals. TCRdb's copy holds only in-frame clones and misses some; the assay was immunoSEQ multiplex PCR. The table lists around 700,000 clones, roughly 70% of them singletons. Sequencing was carried out using memory CD4+ T cells sorted from blood. The receptors come from a woman under 40 in good health. Both conserved end residues are part of each CDR3. A D gene is named only where the DNA matches it firmly. Clone size, where shown, is once, few, many, or a class for clones that have expanded.

clone size: once; V gene: TRBV28; J gene: TRBJ2-1; D gene: .; CDR3 DNA: TGTGCCAGCAGTTCCCAGGTAAAGGGTTTCTACAATGAGCAGTTCTTC; CDR3 protein: CASSSQVKGFYNEQFF
clone size: .; V gene: TRBV27; J gene: TRBJ2-2; D gene: TRBD2; CDR3 DNA: TGTGCCAGCAGGACTAGCGGGGCCCCCGGGGAGCTGTTTTTT; CDR3 protein: CASRTSGAPGELFF
clone size: .; V gene: TRBV27; J gene: TRBJ1-6; D gene: TRBD1; CDR3 DNA: TGTGCCAGTACCGGGACAGGGTATTCACCCCTCCACTTT; CDR3 protein: CASTGTGYSPLHF
clone size: few; V gene: TRBV7-2; J gene: TRBJ1-4; D gene: TRBD1; CDR3 DNA: TGTGCCAGCAGCCGGCTCGGGACAGCAACTAATGAAAAACTGTTTTTT; CDR3 protein: CASSRLGTATNEKLFF
clone size: .; V gene: TRBV6-5; J gene: TRBJ2-1; D gene: .; CDR3 DNA: TGTGCCAGCAGTTACCAATACAATGAGCAGTTCTTC; CDR3 protein: CASSYQYNEQFF
clone size: .; V gene: TRBV5-4; J gene: TRBJ1-3; D gene: .; CDR3 DNA: TGTGCCAGCAGCTTGGACAGGGTTGGAGGAAACACCATATATTTT; CDR3 protein: CASSLDRVGGNTIYF
clone size: .; V gene: TRBV6-1; J gene: TRBJ2-3; D gene: .; CDR3 DNA: TGTGCCAGCAGAAGGGGAGGAGGTCATACGCAGTATTTT; CDR3 protein: CASRRGGGHTQYF
clone size: .; V gene: TRBV6-4; J gene: TRBJ1-5; D gene: .; CDR3 DNA: TGTGCCAGCACTCACGGGGGGCCGCGCAGGTCCCAGCATTTT; CDR3 protein: CASTHGGPRRSQHF
clone size: few; V gene: TRBV19; J gene: TRBJ2-2; D gene: TRBD2; CDR3 DNA: TGTGCCAGTAGTAGGGACTACCCCACCGGGGAGCTGTTTTTT; CDR3 protein: CASSRDYPTGELFF
clone size: .; V gene: TRBV28; J gene: TRBJ2-7; D gene: .; CDR3 DNA: TGTGCCAGCAGTTTGGGTGGGAAGGTCTCCTACGAGCAGTACTTC; CDR3 protein: CASSLGGKVSYEQYF
clone size: few; V gene: TRBV18; J gene: TRBJ2-1; D gene: TRBD2; CDR3 DNA: TGTGCCAGCTCACTGACTAGCGGGACGGGGAATGAGCAGTTCTTC; CDR3 protein: CASSLTSGTGNEQFF
clone size: .; V gene: TRBV11-3; J gene: TRBJ2-4; D gene: .; CDR3 DNA: TGTGCCAGCAGCTCCGGTCAAGGAAACATTCAGTACTTC; CDR3 protein: CASSSGQGNIQYF
clone size: few; V gene: TRBV7-2; J gene: TRBJ2-1; D gene: .; CDR3 DNA: TGTGCCAGCAGCTTACAGGGTAGACAGAGCAATGAGCAGTTCTTC; CDR3 protein: CASSLQGRQSNEQFF
clone size: .; V gene: TRBV25-1; J gene: TRBJ1-1; D gene: .; CDR3 DNA: TGTGCCAGCACCGCCTTGGGGTTGGGCACTGAAGCTTTCTTT; CDR3 protein: CASTALGLGTEAFF
clone size: many; V gene: TRBV5-4; J gene: TRBJ1-2; D gene: .; CDR3 DNA: TGTGCCAGCAGCTTGTTTTCTGGGGGCGCAGGCTACACCTTC; CDR3 protein: CASSLFSGGAGYTF
clone size: .; V gene: TRBV27; J gene: TRBJ2-7; D gene: TRBD2; CDR3 DNA: TGTGCCAGCAGTTTCGGTAGTAGCGGGAGTGTCTCCTACGAGCAGTACTTC; CDR3 protein: CASSFGSSGSVSYEQYF
clone size: .; V gene: TRBV5-8; J gene: TRBJ2-1; D gene: TRBD2; CDR3 DNA: TGTGCCAGCAGCTTGCGACGGACTAGCGGCCTCGCGTCTGAGCAGTTCTTC; CDR3 protein: CASSLRRTSGLASEQFF
clone size: .; V gene: TRBV9; J gene: TRBJ2-3; D gene: .; CDR3 DNA: TGTGCCAGCAGCGTAGTCGGGCGGGTCAGAAGCACAGATACGCAGTATTTT; CDR3 protein: CASSVVGRVRSTDTQYF
clone size: .; V gene: TRBV5-1; J gene: TRBJ2-1; D gene: TRBD1; CDR3 DNA: TGCGCCAGCAGCTCTGACAGGGATGAGCAGTTCTTC; CDR3 protein: CASSSDRDEQFF
clone size: .; V gene: TRBV28; J gene: TRBJ2-7; D gene: TRBD1; CDR3 DNA: TGTGCCAGCAGTCCGAGACAGGGGACCTACGAGCAGTACTTC; CDR3 protein: CASSPRQGTYEQYF
clone size: once; V gene: TRBV28; J gene: TRBJ2-7; D gene: .; CDR3 DNA: TGTGCCAGCAGACGCCCCCAGGGACTGGGCTACGAGCAGTACTTC; CDR3 protein: CASRRPQGLGYEQYF
clone size: .; V gene: TRBV7-6; J gene: TRBJ2-5; D gene: TRBD2; CDR3 DNA: TGTGCCAGCAGCATCCTAGCGGGACCGGGGGAGACCCAGTACTTC; CDR3 protein: CASSILAGPGETQYF
clone size: .; V gene: TRBV28; J gene: TRBJ2-7; D gene: .; CDR3 DNA: TGTGCCAGCAGCCTTCCCAACTCCTACGAGCAGTACTTC; CDR3 protein: CASSLPNSYEQYF
clone size: many; V gene: TRBV6-1; J gene: TRBJ2-5; D gene: TRBD2; CDR3 DNA: TGTGCCAGCAGTGAACTAGCGGGAGGCCAAGAGACCCAGTACTTC; CDR3 protein: CASSELAGGQETQYF
clone size: .; V gene: TRBV30; J gene: TRBJ2-7; D gene: .; CDR3 DNA: TGTGCCTGGAGTAGTGGCAGCTCTGGCGAGCAGTACTTC; CDR3 protein: CAWSSGSSGEQYF
clone size: .; V gene: TRBV7-9; J gene: TRBJ1-2; D gene: .; CDR3 DNA: TGTGCCAGCAGCTTAGAGACTGCCGGCTACACCTTC; CDR3 protein: CASSLETAGYTF
clone size: .; V gene: TRBV19; J gene: TRBJ1-2; D gene: TRBD1; CDR3 DNA: TGTGCCAGTACCCCATACGGGACAGGGGGCGGCTACACCTTC; CDR3 protein: CASTPYGTGGGYTF
clone size: few; V gene: TRBV7-9; J gene: TRBJ1-3; D gene: .; CDR3 DNA: TGTGCCAGCAGCTTCCTAGGGTCCCACTCTGGAAACACCATATATTTT; CDR3 protein: CASSFLGSHSGNTIYF
clone size: .; V gene: TRBV28; J gene: TRBJ2-5; D gene: .; CDR3 DNA: TGTGCCAGCAGGAGGGCGGGGCGGGGTGGCCGCGAGACCCAGTACTTC; CDR3 protein: CASRRAGRGGRETQYF
clone size: .; V gene: TRBV6-5; J gene: TRBJ2-1; D gene: .; CDR3 DNA: TGTGCCAGCAGCCGTGGGGGTCCCCTCTACAATGAGCAGTTCTTC; CDR3 protein: CASSRGGPLYNEQFF
clone size: few; V gene: TRBV28; J gene: TRBJ1-1; D gene: .; CDR3 DNA: TGTGCCAGCAGTTTATCCGGGCCCACTGAAGCTTTCTTT; CDR3 protein: CASSLSGPTEAFF
clone size: .; V gene: TRBV6-1; J gene: TRBJ2-1; D gene: .; CDR3 DNA: TGTGCCAGCAGTGCGTTCGGGGTCTACAATGAGCAGTTCTTC; CDR3 protein: CASSAFGVYNEQFF
clone size: .; V gene: TRBV25-1; J gene: TRBJ2-7; D gene: TRBD2; CDR3 DNA: TGTGCCAGCAGTGGCCCGGGGGGGACCTACTACGAGCAGTACTTC; CDR3 protein: CASSGPGGTYYEQYF
clone size: once; V gene: TRBV2; J gene: TRBJ2-2; D gene: .; CDR3 DNA: TGTGCCAGCAGTGAATCGTCTAAACGGGGCACCGGGGAGCTGTTTTTT; CDR3 protein: CASSESSKRGTGELFF
clone size: few; V gene: TRBV27; J gene: TRBJ2-1; D gene: .; CDR3 DNA: TGTGCCAGCAGTTTATCCCGGGGAGATGAGCAGTTCTTC; CDR3 protein: CASSLSRGDEQFF
clone size: few; V gene: TRBV9; J gene: TRBJ1-2; D gene: .; CDR3 DNA: TGTGCCAGCAGAAAACAGGGATCTCTAGGCTATGGCTACACCTTC; CDR3 protein: CASRKQGSLGYGYTF
clone size: .; V gene: TRBV7-8; J gene: TRBJ2-7; D gene: TRBD2; CDR3 DNA: TGTGCCAGCAGCACTCCCGCGGGGGGCGTGGACGAGCAGTACTTC; CDR3 protein: CASSTPAGGVDEQYF
clone size: .; V gene: TRBV4-2; J gene: TRBJ2-5; D gene: .; CDR3 DNA: TGTGCCAGCAGCGTGGGACAACAAGAGACCCAGTACTTC; CDR3 protein: CASSVGQQETQYF
clone size: .; V gene: TRBV28; J gene: TRBJ2-1; D gene: TRBD1; CDR3 DNA: TGTGCCAGCAGCCGTACGGACAGGGACGGTGAGCAGTTCTTC; CDR3 protein: CASSRTDRDGEQFF
clone size: .; V gene: TRBV7-9; J gene: TRBJ2-2; D gene: .; CDR3 DNA: TGTGCCAGCAGACCAGACGGCACCGGGGAGCTGTTTTTT; CDR3 protein: CASRPDGTGELFF
clone size: .; V gene: TRBV4-1; J gene: TRBJ2-4; D gene: .; CDR3 DNA: TGCGCCAGCAGCCAAGGAAGGACAGAGTCAATCATAGCCAAAAACATTCAGTACTTC; CDR3 protein: CASSQGRTESIIAKNIQYF
clone size: once; V gene: TRBV7-2; J gene: TRBJ2-3; D gene: TRBD2; CDR3 DNA: TGTGCCAGCAGCCCAGCGGGGGCCAGCACAGATACGCAGTATTTT; CDR3 protein: CASSPAGASTDTQYF
clone size: few; V gene: TRBV5-1; J gene: TRBJ2-7; D gene: .; CDR3 DNA: TGCGCCAGCAGCGGTCACTACGAGCAGTACTTC; CDR3 protein: CASSGHYEQYF
clone size: few; V gene: TRBV29-1; J gene: TRBJ1-1; D gene: .; CDR3 DNA: TGCAGCGCTTGGGTAGGGGCAGGGAGGACTGAAGCTTTCTTT; CDR3 protein: CSAWVGAGRTEAFF
clone size: .; V gene: TRBV7-3; J gene: TRBJ2-1; D gene: TRBD2; CDR3 DNA: TGTGCCAGCAGCATAGCCGGGACTAGCGGTTACAATGAGCAGTTCTTC; CDR3 protein: CASSIAGTSGYNEQFF
clone size: few; V gene: TRBV29-1; J gene: TRBJ1-2; D gene: .; CDR3 DNA: TGCAGCGTCTTTAGGGTCGGTGGCGGCTACACCTTC; CDR3 protein: CSVFRVGGGYTF
clone size: once; V gene: TRBV5-1; J gene: TRBJ1-5; D gene: .; CDR3 DNA: TGCGCCAGCAGCTTGGCCGGGGCTTCCAATCAGCCCCAGCATTTT; CDR3 protein: CASSLAGASNQPQHF
clone size: .; V gene: TRBV28; J gene: TRBJ1-1; D gene: .; CDR3 DNA: TGTGCCAGCAGTTACGGTCACACTGAAGCTTTCTTT; CDR3 protein: CASSYGHTEAFF
clone size: .; V gene: TRBV12-1; J gene: TRBJ2-7; D gene: .; CDR3 DNA: TGTGCCAGCAGCTCGCGCTACGAGCAGTACTTC; CDR3 protein: CASSSRYEQYF
clone size: .; V gene: TRBV18; J gene: TRBJ2-2; D gene: .; CDR3 DNA: TGTGCCAGCTCACCACCGACGGCCGGCACCGGGGAGCTGTTTTTT; CDR3 protein: CASSPPTAGTGELFF
clone size: many; V gene: TRBV6-7; J gene: TRBJ2-2; D gene: TRBD2; CDR3 DNA: TGTGCCAGCAGTTACTATATAGGGACTAGGGGTGTCTCGGACACCGGGGAGCTGTTTTTT; CDR3 protein: CASSYYIGTRGVSDTGELFF